Sequencing of this T cell receptor beta chain was carried out in a study of blood T cells in healthy people across ages. Together with a sample-barcoded 5' primer, a J-beta primer mix was included in a second PCR lasting roughly 6 to 12 cycles. From the 5' RACE reads, TCRdb called clonotypes with MiXCR, one entry per CDR3 protein. This sample has 550,000 to 800,000 distinct CDR3 sequences, with roughly 30% found just once. There are 15 residues in the CDR3. V lost 5 bases, J lost 10 bases, and 18 bases lay in between. Germline lookup yields CDR1 LNHNV and CDR2 YYDKDF (reference sequence). The clonotype originates from a woman at least 80 years old in good health. Sequencing input: blood. This chain joins TRBV15 and TRBJ1-6; D gene ambiguous. The CDR3 spells CATSVRTGPDSPLHF. The CDR3, as DNA: TGTGCCACCAGCGTTCGGACCGGGCCCGACTCACCCCTCCACTTT.